Presented here are 2 T cell receptor beta chains from one specimen sequenced in a study of blood T cell repertoires in COVID-19. Clones were read by immunoSEQ multiplex PCR, and TCRdb kept only the in-frame ones, dropping some. Of 250,000 or so clones detected, around 86% appear once; the ten largest clones hold about 10%. The sample taken for sequencing was peripheral blood. All receptors come from a man aged 35 to 55 with active or convalescent COVID-19.

The sample holds one count of this clone. V is TRBV7-9 and J is TRBJ2-7; D gene ambiguous. The germline V gene has CDR1 SEHNR and CDR2 FQNEAQ (reference sequence). The CDR3 covers 14 residues. With 5 bases removed from V and 4 bases from J, the gap between germline ends came to 15 bases. Written as DNA, the CDR3 is TGTGCCAGCAGCGCCCCGGTGAGTCAATACGAGCAGTACTTC. Its translation is CASSAPVSQYEQYF.

The chain uses TRBV3-1 (or the pseudogene TRBV3-2) and TRBJ1-2, with D uncertain. Deletions cut 3 bases from V and 4 bases from J, with 3 bases between. The CDR3 extends over 11 amino acids. Germline loops: CDR1 LGHDT, CDR2 YNNKEL (reference sequence). The CDR3 region has the DNA TGTGCCAGCAGCCACCGCTATGGCTACACCTTC. This sequence encodes CASSHRYGYTF.